This TCR beta chain was captured by sequencing in a study of technical replicates of blood from a few donors. TCRdb keeps only in-frame clones here, not all; method: immunoSEQ multiplex PCR. The sample contains around 12,000 clones, around three quarters of which appear only once. V was pared by 5 bases and J by 3 bases, with 9 bases between. The CDR3 covers 13 residues. CDR1 SGHTA and CDR2 FQGTGA come from the germline V gene. The sequencing sample was made of PBMCs. The chain couples TRBV7-3 to TRBJ2-3, with no clear D. The sequence was obtained from a human donor in good health. This chain's CDR3 is CASSVYGTDTQYF. In DNA, the CDR3 is TGTGCCAGCAGCGTTTACGGTACAGATACGCAGTATTTT. Full variable domain (missing parts from reference TRBV7-3 and TRBJ2-3): GAGVSQTPSNKVTEKGKYVELRCDPISGHTALYWYRQSLGQGPEFLIYFQGTGAADDSGLPNDRFFAVRPEGSVSTLKIQRTERGDSAVYLCASSVYGTDTQYFGPGTRLTVL.